This is a list of T cell receptor beta chains from one sample in a study of technical replicates of blood from a few donors. Assay used: immunoSEQ multiplex PCR; TCRdb lists only in-frame clones, some missing. Of tens of thousands of clones in the sample, 94% were seen once. Sequenced sample: T cells isolated from PBMCs. The receptor source for this set is a human donor in good health. The CDR3 runs from the conserved cysteine through the conserved F or W. The D gene is left open where the match is weak. Not every row has a clone size; where given, it reads once, few, many or a size class.

D gene: NA
V gene: TRBV7-9
J gene: TRBJ2-5
clone size: NA
CDR3 protein: CASSLVTPETQYF
CDR3 DNA: TGTGCCAGCAGCTTAGTCACACCAGAGACCCAGTACTTC

D gene: NA
V gene: TRBV6-6
J gene: TRBJ2-7
clone size: once
CDR3 protein: CASSYSRVYEQYF
CDR3 DNA: TGTGCCAGCAGTTACTCCAGGGTATACGAGCAGTACTTC

D gene: NA
V gene: TRBV9
J gene: TRBJ1-4
clone size: NA
CDR3 protein: CASSVGGGDTTNEKLFF
CDR3 DNA: TGTGCCAGCAGCGTAGGAGGGGGTGATACAACTAATGAAAAACTGTTTTTT

D gene: TRBD1
V gene: TRBV6-5
J gene: TRBJ2-7
clone size: NA
CDR3 protein: CASSYSGTGLYEQYF
CDR3 DNA: TGTGCCAGCAGTTACTCCGGGACAGGGCTGTACGAGCAGTACTTC

D gene: NA
V gene: TRBV10-3
J gene: TRBJ2-3
clone size: NA
CDR3 protein: CAISDQGPTDTQYF
CDR3 DNA: TGTGCCATCAGTGATCAGGGGCCCACAGATACGCAGTATTTT

D gene: NA
V gene: TRBV6-5
J gene: TRBJ2-7
clone size: NA
CDR3 protein: CASSYTPSSYEQYF
CDR3 DNA: TGTGCCAGCAGTTACACGCCGAGCTCCTACGAGCAGTACTTC

D gene: NA
V gene: TRBV12-5
J gene: TRBJ1-3
clone size: NA
CDR3 protein: CASGLVETGSPGEPSGNTIYF
CDR3 DNA: TGTGCTAGTGGTTTGGTAGAAACGGGATCCCCCGGAGAACCGTCTGGAAACACCATATATTTT

D gene: NA
V gene: TRBV7-9
J gene: TRBJ2-3
clone size: once
CDR3 protein: CASSRDGTDTQYF
CDR3 DNA: TGTGCCAGCAGCCGCGATGGCACAGATACGCAGTATTTT

D gene: NA
V gene: TRBV18
J gene: TRBJ1-4
clone size: once
CDR3 protein: CASSSFDSATNEKLFF
CDR3 DNA: TGTGCCAGCTCATCTTTCGACAGTGCAACTAATGAAAAACTGTTTTTT

D gene: TRBD2
V gene: TRBV29-1
J gene: TRBJ2-5
clone size: NA
CDR3 protein: CSVAVAGGSQETQYF
CDR3 DNA: TGCAGCGTTGCGGTAGCGGGAGGTAGCCAAGAGACCCAGTACTTC

D gene: NA
V gene: TRBV5-4
J gene: TRBJ1-2
clone size: NA
CDR3 protein: CASSPPLFSPGVGYTF
CDR3 DNA: TGTGCCAGCAGCCCACCTTTATTTTCACCGGGGGTGGGCTACACCTTC

D gene: TRBD1
V gene: TRBV5-1
J gene: TRBJ1-1
clone size: NA
CDR3 protein: CASSSKTGVNTEAFF
CDR3 DNA: TGCGCCAGCAGCTCTAAAACAGGGGTGAACACTGAAGCTTTCTTT

D gene: TRBD2
V gene: TRBV28
J gene: TRBJ2-2
clone size: NA
CDR3 protein: CASSLWTSGRRGTGELFF
CDR3 DNA: TGTGCCAGCAGTTTATGGACTAGCGGGAGGAGGGGCACCGGGGAGCTGTTTTTT

D gene: TRBD1
V gene: TRBV29-1
J gene: TRBJ1-1
clone size: NA
CDR3 protein: CSSSPGTGSTEAFF
CDR3 DNA: TGCAGCTCTAGTCCGGGGACAGGGAGCACTGAAGCTTTCTTT

D gene: NA
V gene: TRBV7-9
J gene: TRBJ2-2
clone size: NA
CDR3 protein: CASSQGTGELFF
CDR3 DNA: TGTGCCAGCAGCCAGGGGACCGGGGAGCTGTTTTTT

D gene: NA
V gene: TRBV5-4
J gene: TRBJ2-7
clone size: NA
CDR3 protein: CASSLRSSSLYEQYF
CDR3 DNA: TGTGCCAGCAGCCTGCGGTCCTCGTCCCTCTACGAGCAGTACTTC

D gene: TRBD1
V gene: TRBV28
J gene: TRBJ2-7
clone size: NA
CDR3 protein: CASRLPGQGAEQYF
CDR3 DNA: TGTGCCAGCAGACTCCCGGGACAGGGGGCCGAGCAGTACTTC

D gene: TRBD2
V gene: TRBV10-1
J gene: TRBJ2-7
clone size: NA
CDR3 protein: CASSKTSGRTYEQYF
CDR3 DNA: TGCGCCAGCAGTAAGACTAGCGGGAGAACCTACGAGCAGTACTTC

D gene: NA
V gene: TRBV5-1
J gene: TRBJ1-1
clone size: NA
CDR3 protein: CASSPEGVWAEAFF
CDR3 DNA: TGCGCCAGCAGCCCAGAGGGGGTTTGGGCTGAAGCTTTCTTT

D gene: NA
V gene: TRBV11-2
J gene: TRBJ2-1
clone size: NA
CDR3 protein: CASRPGNGRTKEGNEQFF
CDR3 DNA: TGTGCCAGCAGGCCAGGAAACGGACGGACTAAGGAGGGGAATGAGCAGTTCTTC

D gene: TRBD2
V gene: TRBV15
J gene: TRBJ2-3
clone size: NA
CDR3 protein: CATSSRLAGGTDTQYF
CDR3 DNA: TGTGCCACCAGCAGCAGACTAGCGGGGGGGACAGATACGCAGTATTTT

D gene: NA
V gene: TRBV13
J gene: TRBJ1-3
clone size: NA
CDR3 protein: CASSWDLAGNTIYF
CDR3 DNA: TGTGCCAGCAGCTGGGACTTGGCTGGAAACACCATATATTTT

D gene: TRBD1
V gene: TRBV10-3
J gene: TRBJ2-2
clone size: NA
CDR3 protein: CAISDDPGQGIGNTGELFF
CDR3 DNA: TGTGCCATCAGCGATGATCCGGGACAGGGTATCGGGAACACCGGGGAGCTGTTTTTT

D gene: TRBD2
V gene: TRBV12-5
J gene: TRBJ2-3
clone size: NA
CDR3 protein: CASGLGAGGRDTQYF
CDR3 DNA: TGTGCTAGTGGTTTGGGAGCGGGGGGCAGGGATACGCAGTATTTT

D gene: NA
V gene: TRBV7-9
J gene: TRBJ1-2
clone size: NA
CDR3 protein: CASSWTSPNYGYTF
CDR3 DNA: TGTGCCAGCTCTTGGACATCACCTAACTATGGCTACACCTTC

D gene: NA
V gene: TRBV5-4
J gene: TRBJ2-7
clone size: NA
CDR3 protein: CASSLFSDYEQYF
CDR3 DNA: TGTGCCAGCAGCTTGTTCTCAGACTACGAGCAGTACTTC

D gene: NA
V gene: TRBV5-4
J gene: TRBJ1-1
clone size: NA
CDR3 protein: CASSLIDMNTEAFF
CDR3 DNA: TGTGCCAGCAGCTTAATTGACATGAACACTGAAGCTTTCTTT

D gene: TRBD1
V gene: TRBV9
J gene: TRBJ1-2
clone size: NA
CDR3 protein: CASSLQDRGIYGCTF
CDR3 DNA: TGTGCCAGCAGCTTACAGGACAGGGGTATCTATGGCTGCACCTTC

D gene: NA
V gene: TRBV5-6
J gene: TRBJ2-7
clone size: NA
CDR3 protein: CASSLAGSPYEQYF
CDR3 DNA: TGTGCCAGCAGCTTGGCAGGCTCTCCCTACGAGCAGTACTTC

D gene: TRBD2
V gene: TRBV15
J gene: TRBJ2-5
clone size: NA
CDR3 protein: CATSPRLAEETQYF
CDR3 DNA: TGTGCCACCAGCCCTCGACTAGCGGAAGAGACCCAGTACTTC

D gene: TRBD2
V gene: TRBV5-4
J gene: TRBJ2-7
clone size: NA
CDR3 protein: CASSPIAGEIYEQYF
CDR3 DNA: TGTGCCAGCAGCCCCATAGCGGGAGAGATCTACGAGCAGTACTTC

D gene: NA
V gene: TRBV5-6
J gene: TRBJ2-1
clone size: NA
CDR3 protein: CASLDRLRASQEQFF
CDR3 DNA: TGTGCCAGCCTCGACAGGTTAAGGGCCTCTCAGGAGCAGTTCTTC

D gene: NA
V gene: TRBV10-1
J gene: TRBJ2-2
clone size: NA
CDR3 protein: CASSGQATGELFF
CDR3 DNA: TGCGCCAGCAGTGGACAGGCAACCGGGGAGCTGTTTTTT

D gene: NA
V gene: TRBV11-3
J gene: TRBJ2-1
clone size: NA
CDR3 protein: CASSLEVGRSNEQFF
CDR3 DNA: TGTGCCAGCAGCTTAGAGGTAGGGAGGAGCAATGAGCAGTTCTTC

D gene: TRBD1
V gene: TRBV13
J gene: TRBJ2-7
clone size: NA
CDR3 protein: CASSLRTGNYEQYF
CDR3 DNA: TGTGCCAGCAGCTTACGGACAGGGAACTACGAGCAGTACTTC